This TCR beta chain was retrieved from a study of Graves' ophthalmopathy and Graves' hyperthyroidism. Transcripts of RNA were the source for amplifying TCR beta CDR3 regions. The authors performed first-round RT-PCR with HTBI primers and then a second-round multiplex PCR. Each CDR3 protein is one row after TCRdb ran MiXCR on the multiplex PCR reads. The profile shows around 340,000 distinct CDR3 sequences, roughly a sixth of them singletons. The PBMCs originated from roughly 9.6 ml of fresh peripheral blood. As for this clonotype: The target antigen is unknown.

In germline, CDR1 is DFQATT, CDR2 SNEGSKA (reference sequence). The CDR3 has 14 residues. The V and J ends lost 2 bases and 6 bases, in that order; junction bases with no gene match: 8. Notes on the study in general: Both a roughly 66% sensitivity and a 72.22% specificity characterized the model's predictions of ophthalmopathy progression.

This receptor was identified in an adult man with Graves' ophthalmopathy. The sequenced sample was peripheral blood. The rearrangement links TRBV20-1 to TRBJ2-7; 9 nucleotides match TRBD2. CDR3 nucleotides: TGCAGTGCTAGATACGGCGGGAGGGCGAGCGAGCAGTACTTC. Encoded protein: CSARYGGRASEQYF.